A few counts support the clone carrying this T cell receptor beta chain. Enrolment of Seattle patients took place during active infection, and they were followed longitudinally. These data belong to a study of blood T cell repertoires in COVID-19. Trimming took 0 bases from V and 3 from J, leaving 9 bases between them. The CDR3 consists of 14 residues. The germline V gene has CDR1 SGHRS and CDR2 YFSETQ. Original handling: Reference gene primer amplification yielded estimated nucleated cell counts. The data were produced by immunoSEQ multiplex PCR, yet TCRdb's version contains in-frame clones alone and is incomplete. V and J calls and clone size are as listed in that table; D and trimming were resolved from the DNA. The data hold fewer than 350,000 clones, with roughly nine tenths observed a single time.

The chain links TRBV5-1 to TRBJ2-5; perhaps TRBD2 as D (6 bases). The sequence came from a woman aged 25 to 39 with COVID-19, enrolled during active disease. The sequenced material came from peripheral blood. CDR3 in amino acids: CASSLAREKETQYF. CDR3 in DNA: TGCGCCAGCAGCTTGGCTCGGGAGAAAGAGACCCAGTACTTC.